This T cell receptor beta chain stems from a study of blood T cells in healthy people across ages. It was with a sample-barcoded 5' primer and a J-beta primer mix that a second PCR of roughly 7 to 12 cycles was run. A template-switch adaptor containing 12 random nucleotides labeled each cDNA molecule. Sequencing of every sample gave 2.5 million or more CDR3-containing paired-end reads. TCRdb re-derived calls from the 5' RACE reads in MiXCR, one entry per CDR3 protein. The data hold 1.5 million to 2 million distinct CDR3 sequences, with roughly 27% observed a single time. The germline CDR1 and CDR2 sequences are SGHRS and YFSETQ. The junction had 7 bases not matched to a gene; V was cut back by 4 bases and J by 0 bases. The CDR3 is 16 residues long. Overall study findings and caveats: From one million sequenced T cells, diversity estimates were lower bounds. Older age coincided with a roughly linear decline in TCR beta diversity per million T cells.

Of note for this clonotype: The antigen is unknown.

The clonotype originates from a woman aged 30 to 39 in good health. The sequenced sample was blood. The chain combines TRBV5-1 with TRBJ1-3; 7 nucleotides line up with TRBD1. CDR3 sequence reads: CASSPLGQSSGNTIYF. DNA for the CDR3: TGCGCCAGCAGCCCCCTGGGACAGAGCTCTGGAAACACCATATATTTT.